A selection of T cell receptor beta chains follows, all from one sample in a study of cytomegalovirus exposure and HLA in healthy donors. Sequencing used immunoSEQ multiplex PCR; TCRdb keeps in-frame clones, though not all of them. The repertoire includes 140,000 or so clones, roughly 68% of them detected once, and almost 4.5% sits in the top ten. What was sequenced was PBMCs. These receptors originate from a man in his fifties or sixties in good health and CMV-seronegative. CDR3s include the opening cysteine and the closing phenylalanine or tryptophan. Fields, in order: J gene, V gene, clone size, D gene, CDR3 DNA, CDR3 protein. A D gene is named only where the DNA matches it firmly. Not all rows give a size; the values are once, few, many and, for expanded clones, a class.

TRBJ2-7 TRBV19 . . TGTGCCAGTAGTATCCTAGGACAAGAACGGGCCTACGAGCAGTACTTC CASSILGQERAYEQYF
TRBJ2-1 TRBV4-2 few . TGTGCCAGCAGCCCCACCTCGGGAGAGGTCAATGAGCAGTTCTTC CASSPTSGEVNEQFF
TRBJ2-1 TRBV7-8 few TRBD2 TGTGCCAGCAGCTTAGCCAGGCTAGCGGGTATTAATGAGCAGTTCTTC CASSLARLAGINEQFF
TRBJ1-5 TRBV19 . . TGTGCCAGTAGTATACTGGGCCAGAATAGCAATCAGCCCCAGCATTTT CASSILGQNSNQPQHF
TRBJ1-1 TRBV7-2 few . TGTGCCAGCAGCTACGGGGGGGGGTCGAACACTGAAGCTTTCTTT CASSYGGGSNTEAFF
TRBJ2-1 TRBV7-9 . . TGTGCCAGCAGCTTAGCGCCGATTCGTGAGCGAAATGAGCAGTTCTTC CASSLAPIRERNEQFF
TRBJ2-7 TRBV6-1 . TRBD2 TGTGCCAGCAGTGAGCCGCGACTAGCAACCTACGAGCAGTACTTC CASSEPRLATYEQYF
TRBJ2-7 TRBV6-5 . TRBD1 TGTGCCAGCAGCTTAACAGGGGTCGAGTACGAGCAGTACTTC CASSLTGVEYEQYF
TRBJ2-7 TRBV5-6 . TRBD2 TGTGCCAGCAGCACCCAGACTAGCGGGACCTTCTACGAGCAGTACTTC CASSTQTSGTFYEQYF
TRBJ2-2 TRBV27 . TRBD1 TGTGCCAGCAGTTGGCCCAACCGGGACAGGGATGTCCCCGGGGAGCTGTTTTTT CASSWPNRDRDVPGELFF
TRBJ2-1 TRBV18 . . TGTGCCAGCTCACCCCAGCGGGCGAGCTCCTACAATGAGCAGTTCTTC CASSPQRASSYNEQFF
TRBJ2-1 TRBV28 . TRBD2 TGTGCCATCTTAGCGGGTCCTCAGGATGAGCAGTTCTTC CAILAGPQDEQFF
TRBJ2-2 TRBV7-3 once TRBD2 TGTGCCAGCAGCTTCCTCCCGACTAGCGGGAACACCGGGGAGCTGTTTTTT CASSFLPTSGNTGELFF
TRBJ1-2 TRBV7-9 once . TGTGCCAGCAGCTCCTCTCTTGGCTACACCTTC CASSSSLGYTF
TRBJ2-7 TRBV6-4 . . TGTGCCAGCAGTGTCCGGCAGGGTGGCGAGCAGTACTTC CASSVRQGGEQYF
TRBJ2-7 TRBV5-6 few TRBD2 TGTGCCAGCAGCCCTAGCGGGAGGGAACCCGAGCAGTACTTC CASSPSGREPEQYF
TRBJ1-4 TRBV18 few . TGTGCCAGCTCACCTCGCCCGGGACTGCTTAATGAAAAACTGTTTTTT CASSPRPGLLNEKLFF
TRBJ2-7 TRBV5-1 . TRBD1 TGCGCCAGCAGCTACGGACAGGGGGCGGGAGAGCAGTACTTC CASSYGQGAGEQYF
TRBJ1-5 TRBV2 few . TGTGCCAGCAGTGCTCGTGGCAGGGCGGGCAATCAGCCCCAGCATTTT CASSARGRAGNQPQHF
TRBJ1-1 TRBV11-2 . . TGTGCCAGCAGGAGGGGGGGGTTCGGTAGCACTGAAGCTTTCTTT CASRRGGFGSTEAFF
TRBJ2-7 TRBV6-5 . . TGTGCCAGCAGTTACTCCGCCGGACTTTCCTACGAGCAGTACTTC CASSYSAGLSYEQYF
TRBJ1-4 TRBV28 few . TGTGCCAGCAGTTCGGTACAGGGAAAGTTTCATGAAAAACTGTTTTTT CASSSVQGKFHEKLFF
TRBJ1-4 TRBV7-8 . . TGTGCCAGCAGCTTAGGGGCAGGGTCGGCTGAAAAACTGTTTTTT CASSLGAGSAEKLFF
TRBJ1-4 TRBV28 . . TGTGCCAGCAGTCCCACGGGACTCAATGAAAAACTGTTTTTT CASSPTGLNEKLFF
TRBJ2-7 TRBV9 . TRBD1 TGTGCCAGCAGCGTAGGGACAGGAGGATCCTACGAGCAGTACTTC CASSVGTGGSYEQYF
TRBJ2-7 TRBV7-2 . TRBD2 TGTGCCAGCAGCTTATTAGCGGGAGAGGGGGAGCAGTACTTC CASSLLAGEGEQYF
TRBJ2-5 TRBV27 . TRBD2 TGTGCCAGCAGCCCTAGCGGGAGACAAGAGACCCAGTACTTC CASSPSGRQETQYF
TRBJ2-7 TRBV6-1 . TRBD2 TGTGCCAGCAGTGAATCCCCGGGAGGAGGTTACGAGCAGTACTTC CASSESPGGGYEQYF
TRBJ2-7 TRBV7-2 . . TGTGCCAGCAGCTCCGGGACTTCCCGCGAGCAGTACTTC CASSSGTSREQYF
TRBJ2-1 TRBV7-2 . TRBD2 TGTGCCAGCAGCTTAGCGACTAGCCCTGGGACGTGGAATGAGCAGTTCTTC CASSLATSPGTWNEQFF
TRBJ1-1 TRBV29-1 . . TGCAGCGTTGAGAAGGACATGGACACTGAAGCTTTCTTT CSVEKDMDTEAFF
TRBJ1-5 TRBV2 once . TGTGCCAGCAGTGTAGGAACGGGGGGGCCCCAGCATTTT CASSVGTGGPQHF
TRBJ2-3 TRBV5-1 . . TGCGCCAGCAGCTTGAACAGGAATACAGATACGCAGTATTTT CASSLNRNTDTQYF
TRBJ2-1 TRBV27 . TRBD2 TGTGCCAGCAGTTTATCAGCTAGCGGGAGGGCGGTCCACAATGAGCAGTTCTTC CASSLSASGRAVHNEQFF
TRBJ1-2 TRBV6-1 . . TGTGCCAGCAGTCCTCTAGTTGGGGGGAACTATGGCTACACCTTC CASSPLVGGNYGYTF
TRBJ2-7 TRBV28 . TRBD1 TGTGCCAGCAGGTCGGGACAGGGGGCAGTTTACGAGCAGTACTTC CASRSGQGAVYEQYF
TRBJ1-1 TRBV9 . . TGTGCCAGCAGCGGACTCGACAGGAACACTGAAGCTTTCTTT CASSGLDRNTEAFF
TRBJ1-5 TRBV19 . . TGTGCCAGTAGTCCCCGCACTGCCCTTAGCAATCAGCCCCAGCATTTT CASSPRTALSNQPQHF
TRBJ1-1 TRBV19 . . TGTGCCAGTAGTATAGCGGCAGGCACTGAAGCTTTCTTT CASSIAAGTEAFF
TRBJ2-1 TRBV7-8 . TRBD2 TGTGCCAGCAGCTTAGGACTAGCGGTGAGCTCCTACAATGAGCAGTTCTTC CASSLGLAVSSYNEQFF
TRBJ2-2 TRBV2 . . TGTGCCAGCAGCCCGGGACAGAACACCGGGGAGCTGTTTTTT CASSPGQNTGELFF
TRBJ2-7 TRBV12-2 . . TGTGCAAGTCGCTGCGGACAGTTCCGGAGGTACGAGCAGTACTTC CASRCGQFRRYEQYF
TRBJ1-2 TRBV7-2 . TRBD1 TGTGCCAGCAGCTCCGGGACAGGGGTTGTCTATGGCTACACCTTC CASSSGTGVVYGYTF
TRBJ1-5 TRBV18 few TRBD1 TGTGCCAGCTCACCTTCAGGGGGCAGCCAGCCCCAGCATTTT CASSPSGGSQPQHF
TRBJ2-2 TRBV11-2 . . TGTGCCAGCAGCTTAGGGGCTCAGGGAAGGACCGGGGAGCTGTTTTTT CASSLGAQGRTGELFF
TRBJ1-1 TRBV4-2 few TRBD1 TGTGCCAGCAGCCAAGAAGGCAGGGGGTACACTGAAGCTTTCTTT CASSQEGRGYTEAFF
TRBJ1-6 TRBV25-1 . . TGTGCCAGCAGTGAAGTGGGGGGGGGTTCACCCCTCCACTTT CASSEVGGGSPLHF
TRBJ2-5 TRBV2 . . TGTGCCAGCAGTGACGGGACCTTGGGGACTCAAGAGACCCAGTACTTC CASSDGTLGTQETQYF
TRBJ2-1 TRBV29-1 . TRBD2 TGCAGCGTTGAAGATCGTGCGGGAGGGAACAATGAGCAGTTCTTC CSVEDRAGGNNEQFF
TRBJ2-1 TRBV4-2 . . TGTGCCAGCAGCCAAGAATCATACAATGAGCAGTTCTTC CASSQESYNEQFF
TRBJ1-2 TRBV28 . . TGTGCCAGCAGTTTATCGGGGAACTATGGCTACGCCTTC CASSLSGNYGYAF